The rows below give T cell receptor beta chains drawn from one sample of a study of control samples from healthy donors and cancer patients. Measured with immunoSEQ multiplex PCR; TCRdb has only the in-frame clones, and not every one. The sample holds over 100,000 clones, 90% seen once. Sequenced material: blood. These receptors all come from a human donor in good health. The donor label of this sample is uncertain. Both conserved end residues are part of each CDR3. Each record gives: clone size, J gene, D gene, V gene, CDR3 protein, CDR3 DNA. D genes are given only for firm matches. Clone size is given for some rows only: seen once, a few or many times, or a class if the clone is expanded.

clone size: -
J gene: TRBJ1-3
D gene: -
V gene: TRBV25-1
CDR3 protein: CGPGNTIYF
CDR3 DNA: TGTGGCCCTGGAAACACCATATATTTT

clone size: -
J gene: TRBJ2-7
D gene: -
V gene: TRBV27
CDR3 protein: CASRSRTRDEQYF
CDR3 DNA: TGTGCCAGCAGAAGTAGGACCAGAGACGAGCAGTACTTC

clone size: -
J gene: TRBJ2-1
D gene: TRBD2
V gene: TRBV19
CDR3 protein: CASKAAGGLNEQFF
CDR3 DNA: TGTGCCAGTAAAGCGGCGGGGGGGCTAAATGAGCAGTTCTTC

clone size: -
J gene: TRBJ2-4
D gene: -
V gene: TRBV2
CDR3 protein: CASSVSRDKNIQYF
CDR3 DNA: TGTGCCAGCAGTGTTTCGAGAGACAAAAACATTCAGTACTTC

clone size: -
J gene: TRBJ2-1
D gene: -
V gene: TRBV9
CDR3 protein: CASSAEGSHEQFF
CDR3 DNA: TGTGCCAGCAGCGCAGAGGGGTCCCATGAGCAGTTCTTC

clone size: -
J gene: TRBJ1-2
D gene: -
V gene: TRBV7-3
CDR3 protein: CASSLTGLGYTF
CDR3 DNA: TGTGCCAGCAGCTTGACAGGCCTTGGCTACACCTTC

clone size: -
J gene: TRBJ2-1
D gene: TRBD1
V gene: TRBV18
CDR3 protein: CASSLGQVYNEQFF
CDR3 DNA: TGTGCCAGCTCACTGGGACAGGTGTACAATGAGCAGTTCTTC

clone size: -
J gene: TRBJ1-1
D gene: TRBD1
V gene: TRBV19
CDR3 protein: CATDRDSNGEAFF
CDR3 DNA: TGTGCCACGGACAGGGACTCGAACGGTGAAGCTTTCTTT

clone size: once
J gene: TRBJ1-3
D gene: -
V gene: TRBV2
CDR3 protein: CASSEDSGNTIYF
CDR3 DNA: TGTGCCAGCAGTGAGGACTCTGGAAACACCATATATTTT

clone size: -
J gene: TRBJ2-1
D gene: TRBD1
V gene: TRBV5-6
CDR3 protein: CASSANGQGRNEQFF
CDR3 DNA: TGTGCCAGCAGCGCGAACGGACAGGGCCGGAATGAGCAGTTCTTC

clone size: -
J gene: TRBJ1-3
D gene: -
V gene: TRBV5-4
CDR3 protein: CASSLFNTNSGNTIYF
CDR3 DNA: TGTGCCAGCAGCTTGTTCAACACAAACTCTGGAAACACCATATATTTT

clone size: -
J gene: TRBJ1-5
D gene: TRBD1
V gene: TRBV2
CDR3 protein: CASRGGTGFQPQHF
CDR3 DNA: TGTGCCAGCAGAGGAGGGACAGGGTTTCAGCCCCAGCATTTT

clone size: -
J gene: TRBJ2-2
D gene: TRBD2
V gene: TRBV6-2/TRBV6-3
CDR3 protein: CASSYPWRGGNTGELFF
CDR3 DNA: TGTGCCAGCAGTTACCCGTGGCGGGGGGGGAACACCGGGGAGCTGTTTTTT

clone size: -
J gene: TRBJ1-6
D gene: -
V gene: TRBV27
CDR3 protein: CASSLLGISPLHF
CDR3 DNA: TGTGCCAGCAGCCTCCTCGGTATTTCACCCCTCCACTTT

clone size: -
J gene: TRBJ2-1
D gene: -
V gene: TRBV4-1
CDR3 protein: CASSQAGSYNEQFF
CDR3 DNA: TGCGCCAGCAGCCAAGCGGGGTCCTACAATGAGCAGTTCTTC

clone size: -
J gene: TRBJ1-1
D gene: -
V gene: TRBV2
CDR3 protein: CASRGGSRMNTEAFF
CDR3 DNA: TGTGCCAGCCGAGGGGGTTCCAGGATGAACACTGAAGCTTTCTTT

clone size: -
J gene: TRBJ2-1
D gene: -
V gene: TRBV10-3
CDR3 protein: CATQKVSSYNEQFF
CDR3 DNA: TGTGCCACCCAAAAGGTGAGCTCCTACAATGAGCAGTTCTTC

clone size: once
J gene: TRBJ1-1
D gene: TRBD1
V gene: TRBV10-3
CDR3 protein: CAISESMSRQGGEKTEAFF
CDR3 DNA: TGTGCCATCAGTGAATCGATGTCCCGACAGGGCGGGGAAAAAACTGAAGCTTTCTTT

clone size: -
J gene: TRBJ1-2
D gene: -
V gene: TRBV4-3
CDR3 protein: CASSQEVGYTF
CDR3 DNA: TGCGCCAGCAGCCAAGAGGTCGGCTACACCTTC

clone size: once
J gene: TRBJ2-1
D gene: -
V gene: TRBV6-5
CDR3 protein: CASSYSYGSRDEQFF
CDR3 DNA: TGTGCCAGCAGTTACTCCTACGGGAGTAGGGATGAGCAGTTCTTC

clone size: once
J gene: TRBJ2-3
D gene: TRBD2
V gene: TRBV4-1
CDR3 protein: CASSQWIVSGTSDTQYF
CDR3 DNA: TGCGCCAGCAGCCAATGGATCGTATCCGGGACTAGTGATACGCAGTATTTT

clone size: -
J gene: TRBJ2-3
D gene: -
V gene: TRBV6-1
CDR3 protein: CASSERSTPTDTQYF
CDR3 DNA: TGTGCCAGCAGTGAACGGTCTACGCCCACAGATACGCAGTATTTT